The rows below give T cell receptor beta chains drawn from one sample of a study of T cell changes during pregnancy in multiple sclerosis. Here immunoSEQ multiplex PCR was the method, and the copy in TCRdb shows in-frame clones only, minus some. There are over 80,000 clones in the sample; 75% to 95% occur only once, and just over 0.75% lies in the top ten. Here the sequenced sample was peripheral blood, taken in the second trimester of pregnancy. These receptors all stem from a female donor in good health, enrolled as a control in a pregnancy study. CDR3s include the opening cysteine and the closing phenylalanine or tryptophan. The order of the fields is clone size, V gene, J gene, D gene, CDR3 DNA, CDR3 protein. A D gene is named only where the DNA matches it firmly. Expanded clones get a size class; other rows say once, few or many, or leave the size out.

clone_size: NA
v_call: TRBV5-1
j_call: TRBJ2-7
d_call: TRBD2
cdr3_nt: TGCGCCAGCAGGCGGGGGGCGTCCGACGAGCAGTACTTC
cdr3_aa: CASRRGASDEQYF

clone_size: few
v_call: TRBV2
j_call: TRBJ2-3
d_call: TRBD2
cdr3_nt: TGTGCCAGCAGTGTTCAGACTAGCGGGGCCACAGATACGCAGTATTTT
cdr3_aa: CASSVQTSGATDTQYF

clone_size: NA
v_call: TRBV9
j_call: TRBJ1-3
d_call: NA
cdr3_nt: TGTGCCAGCAGCGCCCCCCCGCAGGGCAGAAACACCATATATTTT
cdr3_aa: CASSAPPQGRNTIYF

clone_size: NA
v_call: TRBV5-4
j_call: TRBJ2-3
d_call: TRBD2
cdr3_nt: TGTGCCAGCAGCCAAGGGACTAGTGAGGCAGATACGCAGTATTTT
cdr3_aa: CASSQGTSEADTQYF

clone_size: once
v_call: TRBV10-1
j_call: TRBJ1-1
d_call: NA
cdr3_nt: TGCGCCAGCCCTGGGCAAAATGAAGCTTTCTTT
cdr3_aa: CASPGQNEAFF

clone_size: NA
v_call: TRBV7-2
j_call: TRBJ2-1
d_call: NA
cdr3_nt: TGTGCCAGCAGCCCAGGACTAACTGAGCAGTTCTTC
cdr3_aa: CASSPGLTEQFF

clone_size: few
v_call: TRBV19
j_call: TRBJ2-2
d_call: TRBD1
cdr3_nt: TGTGCCAGTAGCACGACAGGGGTCGGCACCGGGGAGCTGTTTTTT
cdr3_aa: CASSTTGVGTGELFF

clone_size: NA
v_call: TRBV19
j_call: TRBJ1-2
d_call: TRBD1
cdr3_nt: TGTGCCAGTAGTATACGAGGACAGGGCCGACCTCCTGGCTACACCTTC
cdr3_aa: CASSIRGQGRPPGYTF

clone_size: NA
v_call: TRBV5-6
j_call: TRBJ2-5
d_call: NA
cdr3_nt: TGTGCCAGCAGCTTGCGTCGATCAGGGCGGTACCAAGAGACCCAGTACTTC
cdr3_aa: CASSLRRSGRYQETQYF

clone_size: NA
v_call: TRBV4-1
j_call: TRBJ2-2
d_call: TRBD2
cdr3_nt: TGCGCCAGCAGCCAGGGGGGGAGTACCGGGGAGCTGTTTTTT
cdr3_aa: CASSQGGSTGELFF

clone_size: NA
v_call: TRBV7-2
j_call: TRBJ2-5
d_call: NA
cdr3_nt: TGTGCCAGCAGCTCCCCCCCCGGGCAAGAGACCCAGTACTTC
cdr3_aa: CASSSPPGQETQYF

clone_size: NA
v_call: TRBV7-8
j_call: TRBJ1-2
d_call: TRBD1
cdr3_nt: TGTGCCAGCAGCCGGACAGGGCGCAACTATGGCTACACCTTC
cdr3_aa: CASSRTGRNYGYTF

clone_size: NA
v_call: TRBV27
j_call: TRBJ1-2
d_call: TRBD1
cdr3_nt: TGTGCCAGCAGCATAGACAGGGTTCGTGGCTACACCTTC
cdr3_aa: CASSIDRVRGYTF

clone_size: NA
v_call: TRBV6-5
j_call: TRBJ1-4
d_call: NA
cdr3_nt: TGTGCCAGCAGACCACCCGGACAGATAAAACTGTTTTTT
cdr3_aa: CASRPPGQIKLFF

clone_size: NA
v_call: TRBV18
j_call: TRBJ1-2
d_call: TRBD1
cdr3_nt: TGTGCCAGCTCACCAAGATTACAGGGGGCTAACTATGGCTACACCTTC
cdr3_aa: CASSPRLQGANYGYTF

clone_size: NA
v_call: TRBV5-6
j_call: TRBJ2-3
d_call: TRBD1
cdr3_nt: TGTGCCAGCAGCCCGGACAGGGTTGGGACAGATACGCAGTATTTT
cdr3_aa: CASSPDRVGTDTQYF

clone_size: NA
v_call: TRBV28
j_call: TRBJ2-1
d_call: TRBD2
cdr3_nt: TGTGCCAGCAGTTTCAGCGGGAGTTCCTACAATGAGCAGTTCTTC
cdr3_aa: CASSFSGSSYNEQFF

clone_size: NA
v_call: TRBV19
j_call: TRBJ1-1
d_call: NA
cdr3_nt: TGTGCCAGTAGCGGGGGGGGTCTCTCAGGGAACACTGAAGCTTTCTTT
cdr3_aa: CASSGGGLSGNTEAFF

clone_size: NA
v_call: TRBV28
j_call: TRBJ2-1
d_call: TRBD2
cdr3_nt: TGTGCCAGCCGCACGACTAGCGGGATACCCTCCTACAATGAGCAGTTCTTC
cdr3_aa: CASRTTSGIPSYNEQFF

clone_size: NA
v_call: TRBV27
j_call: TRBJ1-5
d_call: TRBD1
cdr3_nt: TGTGCCAGCAGTCGACAGGGGGCGAGTCAGCCCCAGCATTTT
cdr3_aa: CASSRQGASQPQHF

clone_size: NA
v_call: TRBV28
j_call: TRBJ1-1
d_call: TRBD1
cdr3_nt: TGTGCCAGCAGTGCGTTCAGGGGGCGACCCACTGAAGCTTTCTTT
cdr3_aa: CASSAFRGRPTEAFF

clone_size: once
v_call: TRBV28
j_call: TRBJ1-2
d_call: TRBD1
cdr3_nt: TGTGCCAGTGCGGGACAGCCCTATGGCTACACCTTC
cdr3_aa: CASAGQPYGYTF

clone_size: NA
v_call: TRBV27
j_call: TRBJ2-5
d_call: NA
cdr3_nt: TGTGCCAGCAGTTTCGCCAGATCCCAAGAGACCCAGTACTTC
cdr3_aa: CASSFARSQETQYF

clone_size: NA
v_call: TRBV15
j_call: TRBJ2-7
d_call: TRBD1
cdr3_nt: TGTGCCACCAGCAGAGCCGGGACAGGGGGCTCCGAGCAGTACTTC
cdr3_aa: CATSRAGTGGSEQYF

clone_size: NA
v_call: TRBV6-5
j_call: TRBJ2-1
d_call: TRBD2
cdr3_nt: TGTGCCAGCAGTGGCTCCGGGACTAGCGGGAATGAGCAGTTCTTC
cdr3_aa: CASSGSGTSGNEQFF

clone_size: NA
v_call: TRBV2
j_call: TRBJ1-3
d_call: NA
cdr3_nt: TGTGCCAGCAATTACCAGGGTGTGACTGGAAACACCATATATTTT
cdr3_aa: CASNYQGVTGNTIYF

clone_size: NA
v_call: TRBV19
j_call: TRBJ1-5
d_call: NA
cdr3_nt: TGTGCCAGTAAGGAACGACTATCAAGCAATCAGCCCCAGCATTTT
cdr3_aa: CASKERLSSNQPQHF

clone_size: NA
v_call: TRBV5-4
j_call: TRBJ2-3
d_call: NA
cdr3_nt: TGTGCCAGCAGCTTGGCAAGTGCAGGGACAGATACGCAGTATTTT
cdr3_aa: CASSLASAGTDTQYF

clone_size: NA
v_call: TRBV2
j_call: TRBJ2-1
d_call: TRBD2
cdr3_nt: TGTGCCAGTGTGGCGGGAGGGTCCTTCGGCGATGAGCAGTTCTTC
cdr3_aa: CASVAGGSFGDEQFF

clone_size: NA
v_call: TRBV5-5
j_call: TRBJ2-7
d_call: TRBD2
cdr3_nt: TGTGCCAGCAGCTATGGACTAGCGGGCTACGAGCAGTACTTC
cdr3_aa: CASSYGLAGYEQYF

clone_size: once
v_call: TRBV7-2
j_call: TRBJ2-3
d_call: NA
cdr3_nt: TGTGCCAGCAGCTCCCTTAGAACAGATACGCAGTATTTT
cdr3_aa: CASSSLRTDTQYF

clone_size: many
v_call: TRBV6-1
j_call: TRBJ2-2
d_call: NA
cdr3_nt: TGTGCCAGCAGGAGGAGCCCGAACACCGGGGAGCTGTTTTTT
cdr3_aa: CASRRSPNTGELFF

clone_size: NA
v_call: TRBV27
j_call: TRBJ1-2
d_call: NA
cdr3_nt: TGTGCCAGCAGCCGTACGCCGGGGGGGTACTATGGCTACACCTTC
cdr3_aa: CASSRTPGGYYGYTF

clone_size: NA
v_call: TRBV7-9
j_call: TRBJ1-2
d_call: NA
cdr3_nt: TGTGCCAGCAGCTTAGACGGGAACTATGGCTACACCTTC
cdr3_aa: CASSLDGNYGYTF

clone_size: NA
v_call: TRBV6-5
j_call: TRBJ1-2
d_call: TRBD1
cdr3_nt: TGTGCCAGCAGTTACCCTGGACAGGGGGCTAGTGGCTACACCTTC
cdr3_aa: CASSYPGQGASGYTF

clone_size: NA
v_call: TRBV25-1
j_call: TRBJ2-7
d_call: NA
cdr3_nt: TGTGCCAGCAGTGAATTGCGGAATTCCTACGAGCAGTACTTC
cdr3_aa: CASSELRNSYEQYF

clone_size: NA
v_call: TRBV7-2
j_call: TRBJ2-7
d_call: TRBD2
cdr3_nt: TGTGCCAGCAGCTTTACTAGCGGGGGGATGCTCGGCGAGCAGTACTTC
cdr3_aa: CASSFTSGGMLGEQYF

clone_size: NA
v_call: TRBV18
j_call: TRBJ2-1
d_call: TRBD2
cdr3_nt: TGTGCCAGCTCACCACAGGCTAGCGGGGGCAGCTCCTACAATGAGCAGTTCTTC
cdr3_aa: CASSPQASGGSSYNEQFF

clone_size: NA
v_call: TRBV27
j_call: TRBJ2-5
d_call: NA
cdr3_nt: TGTGCCAGCAGTTCCGGACCGGAGGGGTGGGGTGAGACCCAGTACTTC
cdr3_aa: CASSSGPEGWGETQYF

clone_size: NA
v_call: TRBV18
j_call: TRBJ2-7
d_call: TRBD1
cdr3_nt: TGTGCCAGCTCACCATTTGGACAGGGTACCTACGAGCAGTACTTC
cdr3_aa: CASSPFGQGTYEQYF

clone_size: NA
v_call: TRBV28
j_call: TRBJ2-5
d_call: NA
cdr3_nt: TGTGCCAGCGGAGTTACGAATAAAGAGACCCAGTACTTC
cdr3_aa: CASGVTNKETQYF

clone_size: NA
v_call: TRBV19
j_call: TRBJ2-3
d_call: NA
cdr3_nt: TGTGCCTCCAAGACAGGTTCTTCTAGCACAGATACGCAGTATTTT
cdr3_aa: CASKTGSSSTDTQYF

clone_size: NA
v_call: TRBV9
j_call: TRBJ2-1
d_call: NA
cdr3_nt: TGTGCCAGCAGCCCTACCCGACCCAGGGGACGCCACTACAATGAGCAGTTCTTC
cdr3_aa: CASSPTRPRGRHYNEQFF

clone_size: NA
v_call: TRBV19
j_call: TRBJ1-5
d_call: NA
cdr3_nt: TGTGCCAGTAGCTGGAGGGTACCCCTACTCAATCAGCCCCAGCATTTT
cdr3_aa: CASSWRVPLLNQPQHF

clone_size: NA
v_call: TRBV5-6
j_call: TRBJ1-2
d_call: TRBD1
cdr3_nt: TGTGCCAGCAGCCTGGACAGGGCTGGCTACACCTTC
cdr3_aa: CASSLDRAGYTF

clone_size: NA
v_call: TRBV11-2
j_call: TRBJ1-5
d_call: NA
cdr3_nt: TGTGCCAGCAGCTTATCGAGTCCGAGCAATCAGCCCCAGCATTTT
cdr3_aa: CASSLSSPSNQPQHF

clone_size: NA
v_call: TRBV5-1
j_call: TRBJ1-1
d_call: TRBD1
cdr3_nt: TGCGCCAGCAGCTACCACGGACAGGGTCAAAACACTGAAGCTTTCTTT
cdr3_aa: CASSYHGQGQNTEAFF

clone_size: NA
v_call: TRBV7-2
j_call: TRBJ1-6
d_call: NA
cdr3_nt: TGTGCCAGCAGCTTAGCGGCAGATTTTAATTCACCCCTCCACTTT
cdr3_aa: CASSLAADFNSPLHF